This T cell receptor (beta chain) stems from a study of technical replicates of blood from several donors. Profiled with immunoSEQ multiplex PCR; TCRdb holds only in-frame clones, not every one. This repertoire shows more than 60,000 clones, around nine tenths found once; its top ten account for 4% to 6.5%. The germline V gene has CDR1 PRHDT and CDR2 FYEKMQ (reference sequence). The CDR3 runs 16 residues. V was shortened by 0 bases and J by 4 bases, with 13 bases between the two germline ends. V usage is TRBV13 and J usage is TRBJ2-1; TRBD2 is a possible D gene (6 bases). This receptor was obtained from a human donor in good health. Some clones in this sample may be carry-over from other donors' samples. The sample was PBMCs. The CDR3 sequence: CASSLGRTAGYNEQFF. The CDR3 coding sequence is TGTGCCAGCAGCTTAGGACGGACCGCGGGATACAATGAGCAGTTCTTC.